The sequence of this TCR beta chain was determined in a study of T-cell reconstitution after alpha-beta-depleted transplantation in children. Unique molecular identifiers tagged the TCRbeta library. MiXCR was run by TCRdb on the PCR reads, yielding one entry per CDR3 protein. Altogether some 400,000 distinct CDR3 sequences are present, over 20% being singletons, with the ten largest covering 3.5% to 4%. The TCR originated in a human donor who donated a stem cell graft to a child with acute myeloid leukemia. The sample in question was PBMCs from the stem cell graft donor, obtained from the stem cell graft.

CDR3 loop: CAIRRTSGSTDTQYF. The CDR3 DNA is TGTGCCATCCGCCGGACTAGCGGTAGCACAGATACGCAGTATTTT. The rearrangement links TRBV10-3 to TRBJ2-3, with 10 bases fitting TRBD2. Germline CDR1 and CDR2: ENHRY and SYGVKD. This CDR3 is built from 15 residues. The junction had 5 bases not matched to a gene; V was cut back by 8 bases and J by 0 bases.